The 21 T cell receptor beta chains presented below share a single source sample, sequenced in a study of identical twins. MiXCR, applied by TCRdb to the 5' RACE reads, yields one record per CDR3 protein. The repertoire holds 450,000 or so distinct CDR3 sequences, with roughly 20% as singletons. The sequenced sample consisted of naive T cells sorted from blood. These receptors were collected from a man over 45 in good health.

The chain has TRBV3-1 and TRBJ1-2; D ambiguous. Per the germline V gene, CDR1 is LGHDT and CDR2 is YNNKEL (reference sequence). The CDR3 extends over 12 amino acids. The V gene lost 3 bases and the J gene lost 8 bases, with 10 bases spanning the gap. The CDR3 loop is CASSQGRAGYTF. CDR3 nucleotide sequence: TGTGCCAGCAGCCAGGGGAGAGCCGGCTACACCTTC.

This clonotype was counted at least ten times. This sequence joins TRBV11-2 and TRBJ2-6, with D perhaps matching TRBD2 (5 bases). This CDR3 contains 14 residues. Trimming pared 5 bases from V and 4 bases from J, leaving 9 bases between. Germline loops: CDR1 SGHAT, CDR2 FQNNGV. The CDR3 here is CASSPGLGANVLTF. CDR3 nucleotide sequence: TGTGCCAGCAGCCCGGGGTTGGGGGCCAACGTCCTGACTTTC.

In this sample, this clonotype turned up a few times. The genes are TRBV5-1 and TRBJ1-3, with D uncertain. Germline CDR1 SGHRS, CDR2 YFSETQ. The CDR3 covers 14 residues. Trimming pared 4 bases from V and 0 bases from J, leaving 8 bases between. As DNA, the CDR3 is TGCGCCAGCAGCAGCGGGGACTCTGGAAACACCATATATTTT. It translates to CASSSGDSGNTIYF.

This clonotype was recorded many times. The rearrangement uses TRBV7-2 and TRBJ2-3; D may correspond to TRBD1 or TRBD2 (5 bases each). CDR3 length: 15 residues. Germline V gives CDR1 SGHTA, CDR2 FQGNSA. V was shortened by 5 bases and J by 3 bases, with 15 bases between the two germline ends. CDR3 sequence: CASSPGPSSTDTQYF. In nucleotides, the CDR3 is TGTGCCAGCAGCCCAGGGCCTAGCTCTACAGATACGCAGTATTTT.

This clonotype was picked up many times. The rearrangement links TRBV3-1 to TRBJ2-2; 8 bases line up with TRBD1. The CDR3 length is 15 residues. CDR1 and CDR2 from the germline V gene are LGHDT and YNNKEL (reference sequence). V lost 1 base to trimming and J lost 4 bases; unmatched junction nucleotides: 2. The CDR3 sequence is CASSQVTGATGELFF. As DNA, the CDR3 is TGTGCCAGCAGCCAAGTGACAGGGGCCACCGGGGAGCTGTTTTTT.

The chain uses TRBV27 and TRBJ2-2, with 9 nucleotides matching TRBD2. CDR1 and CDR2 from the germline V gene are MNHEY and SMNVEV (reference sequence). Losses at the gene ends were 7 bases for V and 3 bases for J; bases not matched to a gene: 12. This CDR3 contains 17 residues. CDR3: CASTEGALAGYTGELFF. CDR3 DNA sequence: TGTGCCAGCACCGAGGGGGCTCTAGCGGGGTACACCGGGGAGCTGTTTTTT.

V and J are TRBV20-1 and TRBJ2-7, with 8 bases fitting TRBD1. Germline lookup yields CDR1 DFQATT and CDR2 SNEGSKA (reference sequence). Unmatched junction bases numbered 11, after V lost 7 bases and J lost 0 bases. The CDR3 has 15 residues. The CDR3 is CSVTGDRGSSYEQYF. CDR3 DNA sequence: TGCAGTGTGACAGGAGACAGGGGAAGCTCCTACGAGCAGTACTTC.

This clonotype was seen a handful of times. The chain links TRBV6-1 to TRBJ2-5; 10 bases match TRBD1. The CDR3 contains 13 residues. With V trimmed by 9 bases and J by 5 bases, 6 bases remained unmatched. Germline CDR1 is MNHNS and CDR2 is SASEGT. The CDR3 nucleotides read TGTGCCAGTTCGACAGGGGGCCTGGAGACCCAGTACTTC. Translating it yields CASSTGGLETQYF.

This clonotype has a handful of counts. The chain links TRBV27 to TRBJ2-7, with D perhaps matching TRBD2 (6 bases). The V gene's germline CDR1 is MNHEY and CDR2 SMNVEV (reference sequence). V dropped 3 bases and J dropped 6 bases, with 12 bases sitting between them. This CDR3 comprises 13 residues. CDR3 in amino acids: CASSFGGDSEQYF. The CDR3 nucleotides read TGTGCCAGCAGTTTCGGCGGGGATAGCGAGCAGTACTTC.

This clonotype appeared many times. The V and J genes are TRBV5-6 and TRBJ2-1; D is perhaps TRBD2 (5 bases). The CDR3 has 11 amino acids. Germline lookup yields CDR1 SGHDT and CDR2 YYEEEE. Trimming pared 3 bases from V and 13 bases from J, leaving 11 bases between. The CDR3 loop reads CASSSGLLQFF. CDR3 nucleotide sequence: TGTGCCAGCAGCTCTGGACTCTTACAGTTCTTC.

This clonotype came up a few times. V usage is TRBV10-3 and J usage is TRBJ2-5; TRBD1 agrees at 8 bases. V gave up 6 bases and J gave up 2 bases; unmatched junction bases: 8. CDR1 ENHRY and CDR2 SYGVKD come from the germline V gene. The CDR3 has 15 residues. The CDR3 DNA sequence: TGTGCCATCAGCTCGACAGGGGTGAATCAAGAGACCCAGTACTTC. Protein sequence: CAISSTGVNQETQYF.

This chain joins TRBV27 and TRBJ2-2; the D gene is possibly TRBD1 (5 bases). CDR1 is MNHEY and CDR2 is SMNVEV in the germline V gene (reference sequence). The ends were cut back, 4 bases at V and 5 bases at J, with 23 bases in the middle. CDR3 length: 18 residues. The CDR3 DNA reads TGTGCCAGCAGTTCCCTAGTTACCCCAGGGCGGTCAACCGGGGAGCTGTTTTTT. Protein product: CASSSLVTPGRSTGELFF.

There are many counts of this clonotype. CDR3 residues: CASSFLGTGGATQYF. CDR3 bases: TGTGCCAGCAGCTTTCTAGGGACAGGGGGGGCGACCCAGTACTTC. The V gene is TRBV5-6, the J gene TRBJ2-5; 11 bases align to TRBD1. V trimming: 2 bases; J trimming: 7 bases; junction bases outside the gene matches: 7. Per germline, CDR1 SGHDT and CDR2 YYEEEE. This CDR3 is built from 15 residues.

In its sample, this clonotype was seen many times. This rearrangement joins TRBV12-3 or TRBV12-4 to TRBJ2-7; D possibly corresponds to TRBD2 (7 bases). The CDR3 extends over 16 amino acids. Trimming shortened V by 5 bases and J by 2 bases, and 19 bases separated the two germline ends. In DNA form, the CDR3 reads TGTGCCAGCAGTCCCCTCGGGGGCGGGAGACCCTACGAGCAGTACTTC. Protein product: CASSPLGGGRPYEQYF.

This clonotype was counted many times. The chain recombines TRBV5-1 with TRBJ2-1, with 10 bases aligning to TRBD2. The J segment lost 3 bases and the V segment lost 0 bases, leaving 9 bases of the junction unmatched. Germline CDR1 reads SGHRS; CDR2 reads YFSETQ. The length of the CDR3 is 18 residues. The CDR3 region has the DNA TGCGCCAGCAGCTTGGCGGCTAGCGGGAGAAATTTCTACAATGAGCAGTTCTTC. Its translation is CASSLAASGRNFYNEQFF. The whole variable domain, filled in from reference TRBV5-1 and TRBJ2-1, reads KAGVTQTPRYLIKTRGQQVTLSCSPISGHRSVSWYQQTPGQGLQFLFEYFSETQRNKGNFPGRFSGRQFSNSRSEMNVSTLELGDSALYLCASSLAASGRNFYNEQFFGPGTRLTVL.

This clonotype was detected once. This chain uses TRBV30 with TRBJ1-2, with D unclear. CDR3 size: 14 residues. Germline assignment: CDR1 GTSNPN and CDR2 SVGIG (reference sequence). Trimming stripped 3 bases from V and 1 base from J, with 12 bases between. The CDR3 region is CAWRPPWINYGYTF. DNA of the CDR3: TGTGCCTGGAGGCCCCCGTGGATTAACTATGGCTACACCTTC.

CDR3 region: CASSQRPGNEQFF. The CDR3 region has the DNA TGCGCCAGCAGCCAACGACCGGGGAATGAGCAGTTCTTC. This chain links TRBV4-3 with TRBJ2-1; possible D gene TRBD2, 5 bases. Per germline, CDR1 LGHNA and CDR2 YSLEER. Between the trimmed V and J ends, which lost 2 bases and 7 bases, there was a span of 9 bases. The CDR3 contains 13 residues.

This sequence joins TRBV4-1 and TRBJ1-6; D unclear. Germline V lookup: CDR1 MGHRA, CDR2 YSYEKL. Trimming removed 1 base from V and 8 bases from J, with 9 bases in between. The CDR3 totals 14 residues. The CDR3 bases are TGCGCCAGCAGCCAAGTCCCCGGGGATTCACCCCTCCACTTT. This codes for CASSQVPGDSPLHF.

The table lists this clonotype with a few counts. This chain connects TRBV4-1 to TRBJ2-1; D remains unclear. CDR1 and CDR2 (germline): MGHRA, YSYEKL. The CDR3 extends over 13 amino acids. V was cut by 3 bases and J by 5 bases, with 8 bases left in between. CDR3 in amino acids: CASSQTGHNEQFF. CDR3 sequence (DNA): TGCGCCAGCAGCCAGACCGGTCACAATGAGCAGTTCTTC.

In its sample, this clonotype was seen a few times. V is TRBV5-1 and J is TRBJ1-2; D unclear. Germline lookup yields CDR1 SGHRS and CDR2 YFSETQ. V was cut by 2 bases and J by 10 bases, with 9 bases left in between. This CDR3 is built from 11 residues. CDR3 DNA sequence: TGCGCCAGCAGCTTCGGACTGTTCTACACCTTC. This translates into CASSFGLFYTF.

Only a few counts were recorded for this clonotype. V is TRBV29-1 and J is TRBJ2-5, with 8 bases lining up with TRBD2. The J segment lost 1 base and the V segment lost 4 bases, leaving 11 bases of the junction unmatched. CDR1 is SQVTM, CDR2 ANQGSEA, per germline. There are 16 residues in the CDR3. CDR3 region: CSVGPPSGRGQETQYF. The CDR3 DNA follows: TGCAGCGTTGGACCTCCGAGCGGGAGAGGCCAAGAGACCCAGTACTTC.